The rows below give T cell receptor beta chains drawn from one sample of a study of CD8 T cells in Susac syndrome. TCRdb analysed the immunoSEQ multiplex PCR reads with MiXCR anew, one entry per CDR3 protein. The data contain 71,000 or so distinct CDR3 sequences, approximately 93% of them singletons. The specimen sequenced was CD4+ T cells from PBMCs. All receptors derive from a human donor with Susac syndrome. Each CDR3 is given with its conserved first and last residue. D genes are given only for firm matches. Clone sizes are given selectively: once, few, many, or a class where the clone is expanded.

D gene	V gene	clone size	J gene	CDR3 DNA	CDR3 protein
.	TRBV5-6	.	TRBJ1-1	TGTGCCAGCAGCTTGCTCACTACTCCCGAACGCGAAGCTTTCTTT	CASSLLTTPEREAFF
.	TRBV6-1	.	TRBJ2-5	TGTGCCAGCAGCCTCTCCGGAGCTTTGGAGACCCAGTACTTC	CASSLSGALETQYF
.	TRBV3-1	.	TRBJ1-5	TGTGCCAGCAGCCATCGACAGTTTCCCAATCAGCCCCAGCATTTT	CASSHRQFPNQPQHF
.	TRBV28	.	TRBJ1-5	TGTGCCAGCAGTTCGCGGACGGAGGTGGATCAGCCCCAGCATTTT	CASSSRTEVDQPQHF
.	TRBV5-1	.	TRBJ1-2	TGCGCCAGCAGCTTACAGGACATGGGGTACACCTTC	CASSLQDMGYTF
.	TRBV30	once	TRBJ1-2	TGTGCCTGGAGTGGGGGGCAATGGGATGGCTACACCTTC	CAWSGGQWDGYTF
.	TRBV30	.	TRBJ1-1	TGTGCCTGGAGTTCAAGTACTCCTGAAGCTTTCTTT	CAWSSSTPEAFF
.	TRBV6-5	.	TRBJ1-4	TGTGCCAGCAGTTACGGGTACAATGAAAAACTGTTTTTT	CASSYGYNEKLFF
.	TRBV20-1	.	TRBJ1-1	TGCAGTGCTAAGGACCCTCCCGGGACTGAAGCTTTCTTT	CSAKDPPGTEAFF
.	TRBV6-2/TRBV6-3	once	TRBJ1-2	TGTGCCAGCAGTTACCCCCGGCGGGGGCGGCAGGGCTACACCTTC	CASSYPRRGRQGYTF
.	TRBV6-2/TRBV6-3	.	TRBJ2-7	TGTGCCAGCAGTTATCCGTCAGGGTCCTACGAGCAGTACTTC	CASSYPSGSYEQYF
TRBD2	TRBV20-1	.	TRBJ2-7	TGCAGTGCTAGGGATCCGGGAGGCCTCGCACAGTACTTC	CSARDPGGLAQYF
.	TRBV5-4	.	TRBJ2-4	TGTGCCAGCAGCCCAAAACGGACCGGAAACATTCAGTACTTC	CASSPKRTGNIQYF
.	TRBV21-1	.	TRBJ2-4	TGTGCCAGCCCCCGGACAGGGGTAGCTGCCAAAAACATTCAGTACTTC	CASPRTGVAAKNIQYF
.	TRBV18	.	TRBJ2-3	TGTGCCAGCTCACTCTTGGAGAGCACAGATACGCAGTATTTT	CASSLLESTDTQYF
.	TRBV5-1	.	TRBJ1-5	TGCGCCAGCAGCCCGAGCTGGGGAGAATACAATCAGCCCCAGCATTTT	CASSPSWGEYNQPQHF
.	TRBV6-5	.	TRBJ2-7	TGTGCCAGCAGTTACTCACCCGTCGGCTCCTACGAGCAGTACTTC	CASSYSPVGSYEQYF
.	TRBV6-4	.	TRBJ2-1	TGTGCCAGCAGTAAGGGTGTGGGCGGGGATGAGCAGTTCTTC	CASSKGVGGDEQFF
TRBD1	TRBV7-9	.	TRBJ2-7	TGTGCCAGCAGCTTCCCTCCGGGGACAGGGGCCTACGAGCAGTACTTC	CASSFPPGTGAYEQYF
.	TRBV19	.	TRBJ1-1	TGTGCCAGTAGTATGGGGGACACTGAAGTTTTCTTT	CASSMGDTEVFF
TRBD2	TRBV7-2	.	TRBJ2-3	TGTGCCAGCAGCTTCCTTAGCGGGGGGGCCTTCGATAGTGCAGATACGCAGTATTTT	CASSFLSGGAFDSADTQYF
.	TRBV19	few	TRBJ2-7	TGTGCCAGTAGTATAGTAAAGGGATACGAGCAGTACTTC	CASSIVKGYEQYF
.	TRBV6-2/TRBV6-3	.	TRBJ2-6	TGTGCCAGCAGTTCCGACAGACCTGGGGCCAACGTCCTGACTTTC	CASSSDRPGANVLTF
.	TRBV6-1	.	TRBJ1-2	TGTGCCAGCAACGGGCCGGGGGGACCCTATGGCTACACCTTC	CASNGPGGPYGYTF
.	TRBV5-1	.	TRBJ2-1	TGCGCCAGCAGCTCGGAGTTTAGGTACAATGAGCAGTTCTTC	CASSSEFRYNEQFF
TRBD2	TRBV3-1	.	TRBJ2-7	TGTGCCAGCAGCCAAGGATCAGCGGGGGAGCAGTACTTC	CASSQGSAGEQYF
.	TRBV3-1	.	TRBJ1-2	TGTGCCAGCAGCCAAGTTAGTCGGGGCTATGGCTACACCTTC	CASSQVSRGYGYTF
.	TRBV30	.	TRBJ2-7	TGTGCCTGGAGTGCGGGCAGGCTATACGAGCAGTACTTC	CAWSAGRLYEQYF
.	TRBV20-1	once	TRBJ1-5	TGCAGTGCTTCGGACGGTTATCAGCCCCAGCATTTT	CSASDGYQPQHF
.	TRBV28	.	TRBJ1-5	TGTGCCACCTACCGGGACACCCATCAGCCCCAGCATTTT	CATYRDTHQPQHF
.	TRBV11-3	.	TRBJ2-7	TGTGCCAGCAGCTTAGATGGGGGGCCCTACGAGCAGTACTTC	CASSLDGGPYEQYF
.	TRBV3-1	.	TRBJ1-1	TGTGCCAGCAGCCAAGACAGACGGAACTTGAACACTGAAGCTTTCTTT	CASSQDRRNLNTEAFF
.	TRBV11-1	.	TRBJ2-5	TGTGCCAGCAGCTCCCAAGTTCTGCGGGGCCAAGAGACCCAGTACTTC	CASSSQVLRGQETQYF
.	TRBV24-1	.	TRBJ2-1	TGTGCCACCAGTGACGGTGGAACCTACAATGAGCAGTTCTTC	CATSDGGTYNEQFF
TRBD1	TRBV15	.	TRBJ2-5	TGTGCCACCAGCAGGGACAGGGCGGGAGAGACCCAGTACTTC	CATSRDRAGETQYF
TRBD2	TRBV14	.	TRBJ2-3	TGTGCCAGCAGCCCCATCTCCGGGACTAGCGGGCTCGGTGTGGTTACGCAGTATTTT	CASSPISGTSGLGVVTQYF
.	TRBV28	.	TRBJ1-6	TGTGCCAGCAGTTCTGACGGAGATAATTCACCCCTCCACTTT	CASSSDGDNSPLHF
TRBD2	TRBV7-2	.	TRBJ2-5	TGTGCCAGCAGCTTTTCACTAGCGGGGGGAGGAGAGACCCAGTACTTC	CASSFSLAGGGETQYF
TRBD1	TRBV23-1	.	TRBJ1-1	TGCGCCAGCAGTCGCCGGGACAGGGTTTGGACGCCGAAAGCTTTCTTT	CASSRRDRVWTPKAFF
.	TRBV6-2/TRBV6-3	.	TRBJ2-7	TGTGCCAGCAGTACGCCGCAGGGACCTGACGAGCAGTACTTC	CASSTPQGPDEQYF
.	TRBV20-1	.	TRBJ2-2	TGCAGTGCTAGATCCAGGTCGAACACCGGGGAGCTGTTTTTT	CSARSRSNTGELFF
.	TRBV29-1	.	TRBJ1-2	TGCAGCGTTGCGCGGGCTGGGACCGGCTACACCTTC	CSVARAGTGYTF
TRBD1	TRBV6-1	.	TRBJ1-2	TGTGCCAGCAGTGGGGACAGGGGGGGAAACTATGGCTACACCTTC	CASSGDRGGNYGYTF
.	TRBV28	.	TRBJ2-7	TGTGCCAGCACCCCCGGGGGAACGGGGACGGGCGAGCAGTACTTC	CASTPGGTGTGEQYF
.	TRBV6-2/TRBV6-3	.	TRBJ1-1	TGTGCCAGCAGTTACGGGACATCCATGAACACTGAAGCTTTCTTT	CASSYGTSMNTEAFF
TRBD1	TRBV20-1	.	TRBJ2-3	TGCAGTGCTAGAGTCGGGTTCCGGCACAGGGGGCGGTGGGATACGCAGTATTTT	CSARVGFRHRGRWDTQYF